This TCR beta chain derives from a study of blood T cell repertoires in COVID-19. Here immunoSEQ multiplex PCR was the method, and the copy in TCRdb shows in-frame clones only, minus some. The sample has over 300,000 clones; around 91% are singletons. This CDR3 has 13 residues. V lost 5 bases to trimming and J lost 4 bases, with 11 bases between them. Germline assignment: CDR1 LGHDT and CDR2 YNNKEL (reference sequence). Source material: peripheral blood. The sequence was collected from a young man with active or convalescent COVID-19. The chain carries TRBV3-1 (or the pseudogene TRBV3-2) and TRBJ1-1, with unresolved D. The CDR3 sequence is CASSSRPGTEAFF. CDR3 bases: TGTGCCAGCAGCTCCCGTCCCGGCACTGAAGCTTTCTTT.